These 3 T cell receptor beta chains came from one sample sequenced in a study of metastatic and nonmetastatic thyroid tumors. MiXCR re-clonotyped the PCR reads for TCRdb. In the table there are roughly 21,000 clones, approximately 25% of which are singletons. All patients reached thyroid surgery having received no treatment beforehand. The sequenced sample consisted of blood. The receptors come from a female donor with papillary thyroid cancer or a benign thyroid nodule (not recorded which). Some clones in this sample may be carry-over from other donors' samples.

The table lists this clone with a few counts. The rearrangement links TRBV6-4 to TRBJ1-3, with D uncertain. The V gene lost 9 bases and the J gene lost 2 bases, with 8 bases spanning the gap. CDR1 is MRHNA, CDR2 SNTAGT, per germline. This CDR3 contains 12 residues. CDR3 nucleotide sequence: TGTGCCAGGATTGTGGCTGGAAACACCATATATTTT. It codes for CARIVAGNTIYF.

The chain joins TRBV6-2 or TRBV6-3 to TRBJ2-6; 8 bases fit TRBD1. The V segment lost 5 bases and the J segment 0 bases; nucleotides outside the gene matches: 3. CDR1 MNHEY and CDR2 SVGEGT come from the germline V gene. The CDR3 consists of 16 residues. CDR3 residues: CASSTGGSSGANVLTF. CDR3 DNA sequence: TGTGCCAGCAGTACAGGGGGTAGCTCTGGGGCCAACGTCCTGACTTTC.

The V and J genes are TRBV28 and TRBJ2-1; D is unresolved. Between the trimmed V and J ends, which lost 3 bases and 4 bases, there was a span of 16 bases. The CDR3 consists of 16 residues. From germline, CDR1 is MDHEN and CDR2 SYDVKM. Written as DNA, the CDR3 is TGTGCCAGCAGTTTGCTATCCGGTAGCCCGTACAATGAGCAGTTCTTC. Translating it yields CASSLLSGSPYNEQFF. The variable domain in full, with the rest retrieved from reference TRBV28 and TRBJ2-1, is DVKVTQSSRYLVKRTGEKVFLECVQDMDHENMFWYRQDPGLGLRLIYFSYDVKMKEKGDIPEGYSVSREKKERFSLILESASTNQTSMYLCASSLLSGSPYNEQFFGPGTRLTVL.